This TCR beta chain was profiled in a study of blood T cell repertoires in COVID-19. Study-level information: Nucleic acid was either cDNA or gDNA, and it came from T cells, B-cell-depleted T cells, or PBMCs.

Authors' processing steps: Quantification of nucleated cells was approximated via reference gene primer amplification. Method: immunoSEQ multiplex PCR; TCRdb's copy keeps in-frame clones and lacks some. V, J and clone size derive from that table, while D and trimming were established from the DNA sequence. The sample includes about 180,000 clones, around 80% of them seen just once. This clone was seen just once. This sequence may be a read error, since a much larger clone differs from it by one base. Sequenced sample: peripheral blood. The source is a man aged 70 or older with active or convalescent COVID-19.

The CDR3 loop reads CTISADKRAQYF. CDR3 nucleotides: TGTACCATCAGTGCCGATAAGAGGGCCCAGTACTTC. V gene TRBV10-3 combines with J gene TRBJ2-7; D perhaps matches TRBD2 (5 bases). The germline gives CDR1 ENHRY, CDR2 SYGVKD. This CDR3 comprises 12 residues.